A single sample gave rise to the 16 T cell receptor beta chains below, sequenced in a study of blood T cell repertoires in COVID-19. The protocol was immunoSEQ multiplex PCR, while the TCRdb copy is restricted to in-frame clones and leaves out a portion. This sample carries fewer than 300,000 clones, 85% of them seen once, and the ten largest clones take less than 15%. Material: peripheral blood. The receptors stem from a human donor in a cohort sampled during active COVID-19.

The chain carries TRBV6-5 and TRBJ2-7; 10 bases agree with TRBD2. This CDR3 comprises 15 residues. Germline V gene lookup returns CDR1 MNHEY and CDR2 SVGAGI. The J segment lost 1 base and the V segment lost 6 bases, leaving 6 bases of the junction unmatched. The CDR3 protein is CASRPAGGPSYEQYF. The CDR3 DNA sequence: TGTGCCAGCAGACCAGCGGGAGGGCCTTCCTACGAGCAGTACTTC.

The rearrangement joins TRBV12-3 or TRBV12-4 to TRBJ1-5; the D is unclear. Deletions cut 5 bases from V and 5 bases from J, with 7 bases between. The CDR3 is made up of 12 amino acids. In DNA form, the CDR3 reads TGTGCCAGCAGTCCCCCCGATCAGCCCCAGCATTTT. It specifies CASSPPDQPQHF.

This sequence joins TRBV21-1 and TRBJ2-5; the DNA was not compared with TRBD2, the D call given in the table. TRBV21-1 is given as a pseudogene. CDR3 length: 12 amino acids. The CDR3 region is CASTWSGETQYF. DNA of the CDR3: TGTGCCAGCACCTGGAGCGGGGAGACCCAGTACTTC.

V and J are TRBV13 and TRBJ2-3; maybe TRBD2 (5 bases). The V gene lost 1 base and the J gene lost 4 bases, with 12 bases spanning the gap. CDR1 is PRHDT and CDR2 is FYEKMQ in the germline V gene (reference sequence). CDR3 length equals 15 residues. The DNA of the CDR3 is TGTGCCAGCAGCTTAGTGGTGGGAGATTCAGATACGCAGTATTTT. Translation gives CASSLVVGDSDTQYF.

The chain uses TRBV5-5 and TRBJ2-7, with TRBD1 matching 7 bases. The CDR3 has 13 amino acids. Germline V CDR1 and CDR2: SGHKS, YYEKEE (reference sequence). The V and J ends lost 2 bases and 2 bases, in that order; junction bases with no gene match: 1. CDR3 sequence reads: CASSFTGAYEQYF. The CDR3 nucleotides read TGTGCCAGCAGCTTTACAGGGGCCTACGAGCAGTACTTC.

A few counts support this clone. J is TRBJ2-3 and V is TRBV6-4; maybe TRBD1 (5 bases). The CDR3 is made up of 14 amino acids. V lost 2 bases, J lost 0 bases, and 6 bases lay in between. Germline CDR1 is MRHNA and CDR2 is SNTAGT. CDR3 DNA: TGTGCCAGCAGTGACAAGGGGAGCACAGATACGCAGTATTTT. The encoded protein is CASSDKGSTDTQYF.

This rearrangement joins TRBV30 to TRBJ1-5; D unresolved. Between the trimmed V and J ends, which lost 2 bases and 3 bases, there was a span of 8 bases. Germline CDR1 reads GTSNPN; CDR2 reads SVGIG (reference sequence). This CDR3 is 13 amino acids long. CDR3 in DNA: TGTGCCTGGAGTTTAGCAATCAATCAGCCCCAGCATTTT. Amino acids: CAWSLAINQPQHF.

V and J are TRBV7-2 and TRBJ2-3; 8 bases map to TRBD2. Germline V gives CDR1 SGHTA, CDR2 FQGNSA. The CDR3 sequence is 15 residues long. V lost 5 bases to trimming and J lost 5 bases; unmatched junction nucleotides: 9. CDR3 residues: CASSPGTRGLDTQYF. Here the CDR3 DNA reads TGTGCCAGCAGCCCGGGGACTAGGGGACTAGATACGCAGTATTTT.

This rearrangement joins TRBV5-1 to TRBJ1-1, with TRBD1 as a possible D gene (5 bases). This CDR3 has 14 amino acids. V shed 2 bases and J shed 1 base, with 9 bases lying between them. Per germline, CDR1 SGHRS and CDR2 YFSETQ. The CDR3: CASSLLQENTEAFF. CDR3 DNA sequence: TGCGCCAGCAGCTTATTACAGGAGAACACTGAAGCTTTCTTT.

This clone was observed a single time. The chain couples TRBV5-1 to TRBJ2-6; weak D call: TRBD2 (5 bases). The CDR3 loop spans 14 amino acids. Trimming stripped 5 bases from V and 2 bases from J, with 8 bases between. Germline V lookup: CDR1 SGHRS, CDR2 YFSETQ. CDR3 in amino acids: CASSMEAGANVLTF. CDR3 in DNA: TGCGCCAGCAGTATGGAGGCTGGGGCCAACGTCCTGACTTTC.

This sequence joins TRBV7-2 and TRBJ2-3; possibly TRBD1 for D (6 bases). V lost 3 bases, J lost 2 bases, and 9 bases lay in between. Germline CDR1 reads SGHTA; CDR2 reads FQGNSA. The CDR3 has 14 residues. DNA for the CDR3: TGTGCCAGCAGCTTCAGGGGTTTCACAGATACGCAGTATTTT. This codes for CASSFRGFTDTQYF.

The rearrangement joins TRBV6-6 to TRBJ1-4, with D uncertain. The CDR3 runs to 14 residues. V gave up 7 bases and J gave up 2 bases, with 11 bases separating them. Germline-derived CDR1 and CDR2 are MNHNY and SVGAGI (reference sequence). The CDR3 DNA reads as TGTGCCAGCACCTCTCGGCGGACTAATGAAAAACTGTTTTTT. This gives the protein CASTSRRTNEKLFF.

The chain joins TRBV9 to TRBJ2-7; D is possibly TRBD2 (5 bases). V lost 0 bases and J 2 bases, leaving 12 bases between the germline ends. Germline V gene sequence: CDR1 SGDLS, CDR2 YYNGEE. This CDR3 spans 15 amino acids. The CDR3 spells CASSVVGESAYEQYF. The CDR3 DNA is TGTGCCAGCAGCGTAGTCGGGGAGTCCGCCTACGAGCAGTACTTC.

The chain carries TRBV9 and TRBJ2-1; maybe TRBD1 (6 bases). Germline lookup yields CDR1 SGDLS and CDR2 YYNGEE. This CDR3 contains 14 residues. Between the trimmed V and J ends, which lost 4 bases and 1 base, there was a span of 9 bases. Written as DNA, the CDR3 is TGTGCCAGCAGCACAGGGCCATCCTACAATGAGCAGTTCTTC. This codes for CASSTGPSYNEQFF.

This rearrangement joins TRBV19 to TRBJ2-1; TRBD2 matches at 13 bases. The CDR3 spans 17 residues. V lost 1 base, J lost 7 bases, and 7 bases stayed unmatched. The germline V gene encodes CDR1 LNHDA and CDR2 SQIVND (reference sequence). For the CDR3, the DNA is TGTGCCAGTAGTATAGGTTGGACTAGCGGGAGTTGGAATGAGCAGTTCTTC. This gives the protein CASSIGWTSGSWNEQFF. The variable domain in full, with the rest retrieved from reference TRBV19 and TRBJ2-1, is DGGITQSPKYLFRKEGQNVTLSCEQNLNHDAMYWYRQDPGQGLRLIYYSQIVNDFQKGDIAEGYSVSREKKESFPLTVTSAQKNPTAFYLCASSIGWTSGSWNEQFFGPGTRLTVL.

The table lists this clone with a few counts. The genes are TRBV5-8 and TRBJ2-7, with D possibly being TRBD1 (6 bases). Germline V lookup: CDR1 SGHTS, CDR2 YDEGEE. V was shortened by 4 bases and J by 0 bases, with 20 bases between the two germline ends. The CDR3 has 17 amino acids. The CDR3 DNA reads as TGTGCCAGCAGCGGTTGGGGGCGTTCAGGGAACTCCTACGAGCAGTACTTC. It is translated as CASSGWGRSGNSYEQYF.